The 6 T cell receptor beta chains below were found in one sample sequenced in a study of blood T cells in healthy people across ages. A J-beta primer mix and a sample-barcoded 5' primer were used in a second PCR of roughly 7 to 12 cycles. MiXCR, run by TCRdb on the 5' RACE reads, gives a single entry per CDR3 protein. Of about 1.5 million distinct CDR3 sequences in the sample, about 45% were seen once. Sequencing was performed on blood. The receptors were gathered from a woman between 18 and 30 years old in good health.

This clonotype was recorded a few times. The chain links TRBV2 to TRBJ1-2; no firm D call. The germline V gene encodes CDR1 SNHLY and CDR2 FYNNEI. The CDR3 covers 11 residues. In DNA, the CDR3 is TGTGACAACGGGGAAGTCTATGGCTACACCTTC. Translated: CDNGEVYGYTF.

This chain joins TRBV20-1 and TRBJ2-7, with D possibly TRBD1 on 5 matching bases. The end of the DNA aligns better with TRBJ2-5, so the J call may be wrong. This CDR3 region has 12 residues. Germline V lookup: CDR1 DFQATT, CDR2 SNEGSKA (reference sequence). As DNA, the CDR3 is TGCAGCGCTTGGGGCGCAGATGAGACCCAGTACTTC. Protein sequence: CSAWGADETQYF.

On this clonotype: One end of the junction fails to match germline, which may point to a read error. The rearrangement uses TRBV15 and TRBJ2-5; D is unclear. CDR3 length: 14 amino acids. Per the germline V gene, CDR1 is LNHNV and CDR2 is YYDKDF (reference sequence). This CDR3 is CAASRDRVPETQYF. The CDR3 DNA reads as TGTGCCGCCAGCAGAGATCGGGTTCCAGAGACCCAGTACTTC.

The chain employs TRBV5-1 and TRBJ2-7; TRBD2 aligns across 10 bases. The junction had 4 bases not matched to a gene; V was cut back by 1 base and J by 0 bases. The CDR3 contains 16 residues. Germline CDR1 and CDR2: SGHRS and YFSETQ. CDR3 residues: CASSLPSGGISYEQYF. The CDR3 coding sequence is TGCGCCAGCAGCTTGCCTAGCGGGGGTATCTCCTACGAGCAGTACTTC.

The V call is TRBV7-3, the J call TRBJ2-1, with TRBD2 matching over 9 bases. The J call is uncertain, as TRBJ2-7 better fits the DNA end. The CDR3 consists of 16 residues. Germline-derived CDR1 and CDR2 are SGHTA and FQGTGA. DNA of the CDR3: TGTGCCAGCAGCCGGACTAGCGCGAGCTCCTACAATGAGCAGTACTTC. Translated: CASSRTSASSYNEQYF.

The count of this clonotype is one. The V and J genes are TRBV7-3 and TRBJ2-5; TRBD2 agrees at 7 bases. Germline CDR1 and CDR2: SGHTA and FQGTGA. V trimming: 5 bases; J trimming: 11 bases; junction bases outside the gene matches: 20. The CDR3 runs to 16 residues. The CDR3 loop reads CASSPRWERDGNEQYF. The CDR3 nucleotides read TGTGCCAGCAGCCCCCGGTGGGAGCGGGATGGGAATGAGCAGTACTTC.